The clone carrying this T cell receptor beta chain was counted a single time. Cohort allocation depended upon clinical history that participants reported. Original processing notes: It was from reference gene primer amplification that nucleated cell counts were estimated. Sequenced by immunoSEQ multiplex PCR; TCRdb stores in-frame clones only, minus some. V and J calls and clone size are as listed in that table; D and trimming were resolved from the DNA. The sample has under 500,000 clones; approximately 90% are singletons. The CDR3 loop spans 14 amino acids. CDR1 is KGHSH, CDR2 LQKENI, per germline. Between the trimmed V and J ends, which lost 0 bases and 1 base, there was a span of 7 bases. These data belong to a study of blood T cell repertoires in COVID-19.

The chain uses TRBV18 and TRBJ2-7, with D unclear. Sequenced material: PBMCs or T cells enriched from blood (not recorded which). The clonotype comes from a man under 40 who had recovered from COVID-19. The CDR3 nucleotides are TGTGCCAGCTCACCACCTGCCGGGTCCTACGAGCAGTACTTC. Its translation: CASSPPAGSYEQYF.